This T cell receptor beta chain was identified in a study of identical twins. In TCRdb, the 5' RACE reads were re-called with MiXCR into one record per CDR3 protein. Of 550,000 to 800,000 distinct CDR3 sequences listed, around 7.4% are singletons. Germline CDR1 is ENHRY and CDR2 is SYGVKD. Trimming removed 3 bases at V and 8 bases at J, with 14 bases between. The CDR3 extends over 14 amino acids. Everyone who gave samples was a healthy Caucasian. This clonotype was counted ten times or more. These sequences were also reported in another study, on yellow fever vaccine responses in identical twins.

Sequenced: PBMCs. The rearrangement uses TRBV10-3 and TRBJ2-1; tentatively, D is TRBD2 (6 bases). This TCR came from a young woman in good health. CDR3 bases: TGTGCCATCAGTGAAGGTCCCGGGGGTGATGAGCAGTTCTTC. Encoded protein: CAISEGPGGDEQFF.